Shown below are 20 T cell receptor beta chains from a single sample sequenced in a study of blood T cells in healthy people across ages. A sample-barcoded 5' primer and a J-beta primer mix were used in a second PCR of roughly 7 to 12 cycles. MiXCR, applied by TCRdb to the 5' RACE reads, yields one record per CDR3 protein. Of about 570,000 distinct CDR3 sequences listed, 25% to 30% are singletons. The source material was blood. The source is a woman in her 70s in good health.

The gene calls are TRBV7-2 and TRBJ2-1; 7 positions match TRBD2. Germline CDR1 SGHTA, CDR2 FQGNSA. The CDR3 runs 16 residues. V lost 5 bases to trimming and J lost 0 bases; unmatched junction nucleotides: 7. CDR3 DNA: TGTGCCAGCAGCGTATACGGGGGGACCTCCTACAATGAGCAGTTCTTC. This sequence encodes CASSVYGGTSYNEQFF.

The CDR3 protein is CASSLGVFAGNTIYF. In nucleotides, the CDR3 is TGTGCCAGCAGCCTGGGGGTGTTCGCTGGAAACACCATATATTTT. The chain uses TRBV5-5 and TRBJ1-3, with D tentatively TRBD1 (5 bases). Germline V lookup: CDR1 SGHKS, CDR2 YYEKEE (reference sequence). V was cut by 4 bases and J by 2 bases, with 13 bases left in between. The CDR3 covers 15 residues.

This clonotype was observed at least ten times. The chain couples TRBV12-3 or TRBV12-4 to TRBJ2-5, with 9 bases lining up with TRBD2. This CDR3 comprises 16 residues. Trimming cost V 3 bases and J 5 bases; bases outside gene matches: 10. Here the CDR3 reads CASSLGSGGPGETQYF. CDR3 coding DNA: TGTGCCAGCAGTTTGGGTAGCGGGGGTCCTGGGGAGACCCAGTACTTC.

The rearrangement links TRBV20-1 to TRBJ2-7; D is ambiguous. Deletions cut 1 base from V and 5 bases from J, with 9 bases between. CDR1 and CDR2 (germline): DFQATT, SNEGSKA (reference sequence). This CDR3 spans 12 amino acids. The CDR3 DNA sequence: TGCAGTGCTAGAGTACATGGTGACGAGCAGTACTTC. This gives the protein CSARVHGDEQYF.

The chain joins TRBV11-2 to TRBJ2-5; tentatively, D is TRBD1 (6 bases). The DNA matches TRBJ2-7 better at its end, which makes the J call doubtful. Germline V lookup: CDR1 SGHAT, CDR2 FQNNGV. The CDR3 totals 17 residues. The CDR3 sequence: CASSLVGGQLSSYEQYF. The CDR3 DNA is TGTGCCAGCAGCTTAGTAGGCGGACAGCTGAGCTCCTACGAGCAGTACTTC.

The CDR3 DNA reads as TGTGCCAGCTTTTCCGGGACAGGGACCCGGAGGACTGAAGCTTTCTTT. It is translated as CASFSGTGTRRTEAFF. The chain is built from TRBV11-3 and TRBJ1-1; 9 bases align to TRBD1. The CDR3 covers 16 residues. V was pared by 8 bases and J by 5 bases, with 15 bases of the junction left unmatched. Germline V gene data show CDR1 as SGHNT and CDR2 as YENEEA.

The J gene is TRBJ2-7, the V gene TRBV4-3; D is unclear. This CDR3 has 15 residues. Trimming cost V 1 base and J 4 bases, with 14 bases left between them. From germline, CDR1 is LGHNA and CDR2 YSLEER. The CDR3 DNA sequence: TGCGCCAGCAGCCAAGTCTTTACAGCAGAGTACGAGCAGTACTTC. It encodes CASSQVFTAEYEQYF.

The V call is TRBV6-5, the J call TRBJ1-4; possible D gene TRBD1, 6 bases. V was pared by 0 bases and J by 5 bases, with 10 bases between. Looked up from germline, CDR1 is MNHEY and CDR2 is SVGAGI. The CDR3 sequence is 15 residues long. The CDR3 spells CASSYSWGANEKLFF. The CDR3 nucleotides are TGTGCCAGCAGTTACTCCTGGGGGGCGAATGAAAAACTGTTTTTT.

This clonotype was recorded a few times. The genes are TRBV19 and TRBJ2-5; D gene unclear. In germline, CDR1 is LNHDA, CDR2 SQIVND (reference sequence). Trimming removed 3 bases at V and 2 bases at J, with 7 bases between. The CDR3 covers 13 residues. The CDR3: CASSMSQQETQYF. DNA for the CDR3: TGTGCCAGTAGTATGTCACAGCAAGAGACCCAGTACTTC. The full variable domain, in which reference TRBV19 and TRBJ2-5 provide the parts outside the CDR3, is DGGITQSPKYLFRKEGQNVTLSCEQNLNHDAMYWYRQDPGQGLRLIYYSQIVNDFQKGDIAEGYSVSREKKESFPLTVTSAQKNPTAFYLCASSMSQQETQYFGPGTRLLVL.

This clonotype showed up just a few times. The rearrangement links TRBV19 to TRBJ2-7, with D perhaps assigned TRBD1 or TRBD2 (5 bases each). This CDR3 region has 14 residues. Trimming took 1 base from V and 3 from J, leaving 10 bases between them. CDR1 is LNHDA and CDR2 is SQIVND in the germline V gene (reference sequence). CDR3 region: CASSIAGTGYEQYF. The CDR3 bases are TGTGCCAGTAGTATAGCCGGGACGGGCTACGAGCAGTACTTC.

CDR3 DNA sequence: TGCGCCAGCAGCTTGGCCGTAAGTGGTTCACCCCTCCACTTT. Amino acid sequence: CASSLAVSGSPLHF. The chain recombines TRBV5-1 with TRBJ1-6; D unclear. This CDR3 spans 14 amino acids. CDR1 and CDR2 from the germline V gene are SGHRS and YFSETQ. V lost 0 bases and J 9 bases, leaving 10 bases between the germline ends. The full variable domain, completed using reference TRBV5-1 and TRBJ1-6, is KAGVTQTPRYLIKTRGQQVTLSCSPISGHRSVSWYQQTPGQGLQFLFEYFSETQRNKGNFPGRFSGRQFSNSRSEMNVSTLELGDSALYLCASSLAVSGSPLHFGNGTRLTVT.

This clonotype has a handful of counts. V and J are TRBV21-1 and TRBJ1-1. TRBV21-1 is flagged as a pseudogene. CDR3 size: 8 residues. For the CDR3, the DNA is TGTGCCGACCAGCAAGCTTTCTTT. This translates into CADQQAFF.

This clonotype has ten or more counts. The chain combines TRBV12-3 or TRBV12-4 with TRBJ1-4; D is unclear. Trimming cost V 3 bases and J 11 bases, with 10 bases left between them. The CDR3 runs 12 residues. The CDR3 loop reads CASSFEGGKLFF. In nucleotides, the CDR3 is TGTGCCAGCAGTTTTGAGGGTGGCAAACTGTTTTTT.

This sequence joins TRBV7-2 and TRBJ1-2; D is possibly TRBD1 (6 bases). Per germline, CDR1 SGHTA and CDR2 FQGNSA. Deletions cut 1 base from V and 5 bases from J, with 14 bases between. This CDR3 has 15 amino acids. CDR3 DNA: TGTGCCAGCAGCTTAGGACAGGCCCGCTTGTATGGCTACACCTTC. It codes for CASSLGQARLYGYTF.

Only a few counts were recorded for this clonotype. Just one base apart from a much larger clone, this may be a read error. The chain recombines TRBV13 with TRBJ2-1, with D possibly matching TRBD1 (6 bases). Germline V lookup: CDR1 PRHDT, CDR2 FYEKMQ (reference sequence). The CDR3 extends over 13 amino acids. Written as DNA, the CDR3 is TGTGCCAGCAGCGTAGGGGGTATCAATGAGCAGTTCTTC. Protein product: CASSVGGINEQFF.

This chain joins TRBV7-2 and TRBJ2-7, with 9 bases fitting TRBD2. This CDR3 spans 17 amino acids. Looked up from germline, CDR1 is SGHTA and CDR2 is FQGNSA. Germline trimming cut 1 base from V and 0 bases from J; bases unmatched to any gene: 7. The CDR3 nucleotides are TGTGCCAGCAGCTTAGAGGTACTAGCGGGTCTCTCCTACGAGCAGTACTTC. Translating gives CASSLEVLAGLSYEQYF.

This clonotype was seen only a few times. The chain couples TRBV11-2 to TRBJ1-2; D is possibly TRBD1 (6 bases). CDR3 length: 13 residues. CDR1 is SGHAT, CDR2 FQNNGV, per germline. V was clipped by 4 bases and J by 7 bases, with 13 bases between them. CDR3 nucleotides: TGTGCCAGCAGCTCGGACAGTTGGGGTGGCTACACCTTC. Its protein is CASSSDSWGGYTF.

This chain uses TRBV20-1 with TRBJ2-2, with TRBD2 matching over 7 bases. This CDR3 has 15 amino acids. Germline V CDR1 and CDR2: DFQATT, SNEGSKA (reference sequence). V shed 5 bases and J 3 bases; nucleotides not matched to a gene: 9. CDR3 region: CSASRRGVDTGELFF. The CDR3 DNA follows: TGCAGTGCTTCCCGCCGGGGGGTGGACACCGGGGAGCTGTTTTTT.

This clonotype showed up just once. This chain links TRBV28 with TRBJ1-1; 11 bases are shared with TRBD1. V lost 7 bases, J lost 1 base, and 5 bases stayed unmatched. The CDR3 covers 15 residues. Germline CDR1 reads MDHEN; CDR2 reads SYDVKM. In nucleotides, the CDR3 is TGTGCCAGCAAAGGGACAGGGGGGCGGAACACTGAAGCTTTCTTT. This encodes CASKGTGGRNTEAFF.

There are a few counts of this clonotype. In DNA form, the CDR3 reads TGTGCCAGCAGCTTAATGGCAGGGGACGGCCAGTACTTC. Protein: CASSLMAGDGQYF. The V and J genes are TRBV7-3 and TRBJ2-7; D may be TRBD1 (6 bases). The CDR3 spans 13 residues. Trimming cost V 1 base and J 10 bases, with 14 bases left between them. Per the germline V gene, CDR1 is SGHTA and CDR2 is FQGTGA.